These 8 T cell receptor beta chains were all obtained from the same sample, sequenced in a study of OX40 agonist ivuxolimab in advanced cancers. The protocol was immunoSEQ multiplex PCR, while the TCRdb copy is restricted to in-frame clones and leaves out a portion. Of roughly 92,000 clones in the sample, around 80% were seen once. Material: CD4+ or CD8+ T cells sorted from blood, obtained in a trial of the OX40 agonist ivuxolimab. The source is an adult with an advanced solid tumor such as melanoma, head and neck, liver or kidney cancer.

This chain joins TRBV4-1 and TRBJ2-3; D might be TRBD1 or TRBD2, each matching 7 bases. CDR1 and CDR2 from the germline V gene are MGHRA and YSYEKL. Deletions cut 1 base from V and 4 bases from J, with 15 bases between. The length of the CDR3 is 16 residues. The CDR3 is CASSQVSAGGADTQYF. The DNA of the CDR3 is TGCGCCAGCAGCCAAGTATCCGCAGGGGGGGCAGATACGCAGTATTTT.

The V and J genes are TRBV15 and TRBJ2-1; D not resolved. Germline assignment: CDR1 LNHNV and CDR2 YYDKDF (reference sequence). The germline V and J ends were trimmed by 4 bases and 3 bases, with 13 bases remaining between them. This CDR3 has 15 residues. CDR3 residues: CATSTPHGNYNEQFF. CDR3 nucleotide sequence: TGTGCCACCAGCACACCCCATGGCAACTACAATGAGCAGTTCTTC.

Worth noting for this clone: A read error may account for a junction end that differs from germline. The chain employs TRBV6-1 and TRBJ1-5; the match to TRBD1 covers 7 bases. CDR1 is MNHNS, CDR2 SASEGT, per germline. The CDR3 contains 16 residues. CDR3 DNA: TGTGCCATCAGTGAGCCGGCCGGGACAGAAAATCAGCCCCAGCATTTT. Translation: CAISEPAGTENQPQHF.

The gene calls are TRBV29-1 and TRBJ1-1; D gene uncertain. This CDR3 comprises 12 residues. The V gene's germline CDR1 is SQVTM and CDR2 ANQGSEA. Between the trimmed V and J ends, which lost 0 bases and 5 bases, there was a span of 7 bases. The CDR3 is CSVEEDRTEAFF. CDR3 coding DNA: TGCAGCGTTGAAGAAGATAGAACTGAAGCTTTCTTT. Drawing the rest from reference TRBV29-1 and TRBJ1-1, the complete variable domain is SAVISQKPSRDICQRGTSLTIQCQVDSQVTMMFWYRQQPGQSLTLIATANQGSEATYESGFVIDKFPISRPNLTFSTLTVSNMSPEDSSIYLCSVEEDRTEAFFGQGTRLTVV.

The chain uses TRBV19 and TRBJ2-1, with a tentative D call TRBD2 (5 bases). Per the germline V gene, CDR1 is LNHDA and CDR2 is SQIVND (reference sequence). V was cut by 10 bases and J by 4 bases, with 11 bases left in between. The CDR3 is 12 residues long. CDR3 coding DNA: TGTGCCACCGAGGGCAGATACAATGAGCAGTTCTTC. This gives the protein CATEGRYNEQFF.

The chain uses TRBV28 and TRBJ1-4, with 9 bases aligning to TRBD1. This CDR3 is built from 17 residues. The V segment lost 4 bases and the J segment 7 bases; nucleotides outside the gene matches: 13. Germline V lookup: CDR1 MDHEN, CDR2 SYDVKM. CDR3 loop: CASSSLLTGGTGEKLFF. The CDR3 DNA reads TGTGCCAGCAGTTCCCTCCTCACAGGGGGCACTGGTGAAAAACTGTTTTTT. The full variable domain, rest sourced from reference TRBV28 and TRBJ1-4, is DVKVTQSSRYLVKRTGEKVFLECVQDMDHENMFWYRQDPGLGLRLIYFSYDVKMKEKGDIPEGYSVSREKKERFSLILESASTNQTSMYLCASSSLLTGGTGEKLFFGSGTQLSVL.

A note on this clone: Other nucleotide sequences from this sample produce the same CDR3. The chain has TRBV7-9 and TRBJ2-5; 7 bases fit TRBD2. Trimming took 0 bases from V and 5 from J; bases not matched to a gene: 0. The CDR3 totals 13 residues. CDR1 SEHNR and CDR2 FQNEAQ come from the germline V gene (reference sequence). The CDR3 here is CASSLAGGETQYF. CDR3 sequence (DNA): TGTGCCAGCAGCTTAGCGGGGGGGGAGACCCAGTACTTC.

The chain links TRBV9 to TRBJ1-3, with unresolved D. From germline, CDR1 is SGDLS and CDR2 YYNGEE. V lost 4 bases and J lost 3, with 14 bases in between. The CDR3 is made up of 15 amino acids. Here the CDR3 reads CASSSQLHGGNTIYF. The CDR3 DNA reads TGTGCCAGCAGCTCTCAACTTCACGGTGGAAACACCATATATTTT.